This T cell receptor beta chain was sequenced in a study of metastatic and nonmetastatic thyroid tumors (TCRdb year 2020). Turning to the overall study: The researchers compared repertoires between peripheral blood samples and tumor or nodule tissue samples from patients with malignant or benign thyroid disease. What the work shows at the level of the full study, not this receptor alone: TCR beta diversity was reported as significantly higher in malignant tumors than in benign nodules, in both blood and tumor samples.

None of the patients had been given any treatment before thyroid surgery. Patient clinical samples collected from 2012 to 2018 were retrospectively analysed using T-cell receptor beta sequencing. V has 6 bases trimmed and J has 2 bases trimmed; junction bases matching no gene number 10. The cysteine opens and the phenylalanine closes a CDR3 of 16 amino acids. Only CDR3 DNA remains: 48 bases, in frame from the first base. The germline V gene supplies CDR1 MNHEY and CDR2 SVGEGT. At least ten counts were recorded for this clone. There is no known antigen for this receptor. Per-nucleotide qualities are absent, and no much larger clonotype sits a single base away. Library preparation employed PCR. The sequencer listed for this sample is Illumina HiSeq 4000. High-throughput sequencing was used to profile the TCR beta-chain CDR3 region of each patient. The paper's processing steps were these. Drawing on CDR3 differences between clinicopathological groups, the researchers built a classifier meant to tell apart patients with distant-metastatic papillary thyroid cancer. The Shannon index was used to assess repertoire diversity, and the Morisita-Horn index was used to assess tumor-blood repertoire similarity. TCRdb reworked the public reads: Q25 trimming with fastp, MiXCR clone assembly, productive beta chains retained. The V and J calls here are based on TCRdb, not the publication. The table for this sample lists under 20,000 clones; roughly 15% of them were counted only once. Jointly, the top ten make up about a fifth of the sample.

This receptor was obtained from a male donor with papillary thyroid cancer or a benign thyroid nodule (not recorded which). Some clones in this sample may be carry-over from other donors' samples. Sequenced: blood. The V and J genes are TRBV6-2 or TRBV6-3 and TRBJ2-1; 7 bases in the middle match TRBD1. The CDR3 here reads CASRVWEDRAYNEQFF. The base sequence is TGTGCCAGCAGGGTTTGGGAAGACAGGGCCTACAATGAGCAGTTCTTC.